This T cell receptor beta chain was obtained from a study of T cell repertoires in aging, cancer and after chemotherapy. Background on the study: Six age groups, ranging from 30 or younger to 70 or older, included the donors. Pre- and post-chemotherapy samples were paired from glioblastoma patients treated with temozolomide-based therapy. Whole-study findings and limits: Across the chemotherapy interval, each cancer cohort showed higher median generation probability, suggesting thymic rebound. Untreated cancer patients had significantly lower blood TCR diversity than age-matched healthy donors.

Multiplex touch-down PCR with TRB-A/B primers amplified rearranged V-D-J TRB sequences. Via MiXCR, TCRdb re-called the multiplex PCR reads, giving one row per CDR3 protein. The sample lists about 5,100 distinct CDR3 sequences; 25% to 30% were seen once. Comments on this clonotype: The antigen remains unidentified.

Peripheral blood genomic DNA, not sorted cells or RNA, was the template. This TCR came from a human donor with a solid tumor. The sample taken for sequencing was blood.

The CDR3 nucleotides are TGTGCCATCAGGGGGGAGAGGACCTACGGCACTGAAGCTTTCTTT. Amino acid sequence: CAIRGERTYGTEAFF. J is TRBJ1-1 and V is TRBV10-3; D is perhaps TRBD1 (5 bases). The CDR3 runs 15 residues. V was trimmed by 6 bases and J by 4 bases, leaving 18 bases between them. The germline gives CDR1 ENHRY, CDR2 SYGVKD.